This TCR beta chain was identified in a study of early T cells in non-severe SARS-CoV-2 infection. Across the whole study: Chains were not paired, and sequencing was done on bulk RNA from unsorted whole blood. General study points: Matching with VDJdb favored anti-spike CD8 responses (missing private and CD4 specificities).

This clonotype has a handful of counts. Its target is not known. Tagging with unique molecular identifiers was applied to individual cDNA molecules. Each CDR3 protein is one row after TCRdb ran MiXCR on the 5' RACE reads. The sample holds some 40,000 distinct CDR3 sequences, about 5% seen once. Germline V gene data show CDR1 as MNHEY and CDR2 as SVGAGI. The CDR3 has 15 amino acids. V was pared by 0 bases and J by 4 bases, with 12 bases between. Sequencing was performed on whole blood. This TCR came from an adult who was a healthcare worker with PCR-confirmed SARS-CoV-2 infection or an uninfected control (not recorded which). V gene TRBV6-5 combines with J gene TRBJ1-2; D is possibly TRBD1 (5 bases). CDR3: CASSYSGATGYGYTF. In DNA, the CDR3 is TGTGCCAGCAGTTACTCAGGGGCGACGGGCTATGGCTACACCTTC.